The table lists the clone carrying this T cell receptor (beta chain) with many counts. Staining for CD45RO/CCR7/CD25/CD127/CD95/CD27 allowed sorting of CD4+ naive, central memory, regulatory and stem cell-like memory cells. What was sequenced were expressed TCRB transcripts, since all of the isolated RNA had been reverse transcribed. Clones were read by immunoSEQ multiplex PCR, and TCRdb kept only the in-frame ones, dropping some. The sample records about 140,000 clones, 6% to 7.5% being singletons. Germline CDR1 is SGHNT and CDR2 is YENEEA. The CDR3 length is 13 residues. The V and J ends lost 5 bases and 12 bases respectively, with 17 bases between them. These data are taken from a study of beta chain features in type 1 diabetes.

The receptor was isolated from a woman in her twenties or thirties in good health. The J gene is TRBJ2-1, the V gene TRBV11-3; perhaps TRBD1 as D (5 bases). The sample was central memory CD4+ T cells from blood. CDR3 sequence: CASSQSQGFLQFF. The CDR3, as DNA: TGTGCCAGCAGCCAGAGCCAGGGTTTCCTGCAGTTCTTC.